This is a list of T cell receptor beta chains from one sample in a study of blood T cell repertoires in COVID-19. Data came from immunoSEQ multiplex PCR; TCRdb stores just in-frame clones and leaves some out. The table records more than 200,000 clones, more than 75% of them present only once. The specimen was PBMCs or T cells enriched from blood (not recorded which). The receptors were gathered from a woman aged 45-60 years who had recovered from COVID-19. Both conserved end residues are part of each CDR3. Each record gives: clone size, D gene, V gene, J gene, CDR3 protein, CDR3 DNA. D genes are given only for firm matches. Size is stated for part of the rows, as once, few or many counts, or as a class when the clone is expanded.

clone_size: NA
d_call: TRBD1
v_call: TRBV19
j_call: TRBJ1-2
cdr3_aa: CASSMPPTGEVYGYTF
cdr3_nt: TGTGCCAGTAGTATGCCCCCGACAGGGGAGGTTTATGGCTACACCTTC

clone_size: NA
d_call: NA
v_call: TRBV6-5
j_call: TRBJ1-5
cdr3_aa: CASSRQPQPQHF
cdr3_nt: TGTGCCAGCAGCAGACAGCCTCAGCCCCAGCATTTT

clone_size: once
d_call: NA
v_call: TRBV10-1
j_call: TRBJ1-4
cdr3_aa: CASSDNLREKLFF
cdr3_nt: TGCGCCAGCAGTGACAACCTGAGGGAAAAACTGTTTTTT

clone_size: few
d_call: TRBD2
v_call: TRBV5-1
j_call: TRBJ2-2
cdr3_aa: CASSPGTSGNTGELFF
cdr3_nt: TGCGCCAGCAGCCCGGGGACTAGCGGTAACACCGGGGAGCTGTTTTTT

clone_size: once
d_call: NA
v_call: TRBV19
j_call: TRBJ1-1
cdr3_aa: CASIPEAGTEAFF
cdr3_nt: TGTGCCAGTATCCCGGAGGCCGGCACTGAAGCTTTCTTT

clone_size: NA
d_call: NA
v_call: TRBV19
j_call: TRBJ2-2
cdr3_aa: CASNRRNTGELFF
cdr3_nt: TGTGCCAGTAATCGGAGGAACACCGGGGAGCTGTTTTTT

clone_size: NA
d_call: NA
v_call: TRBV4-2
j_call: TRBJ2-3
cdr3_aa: CASSPSTLAAATDTQYF
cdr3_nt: TGTGCCAGCAGCCCCTCGACCCTAGCAGCAGCCACAGATACGCAGTATTTT

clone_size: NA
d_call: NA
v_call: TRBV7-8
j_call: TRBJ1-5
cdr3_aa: CASSLDGPGINQPQHF
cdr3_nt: TGTGCCAGCAGCTTAGATGGGCCAGGGATAAATCAGCCCCAGCATTTT

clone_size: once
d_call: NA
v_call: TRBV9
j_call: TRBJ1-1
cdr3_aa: CASSVVAVGATTEAFF
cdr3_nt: TGTGCCAGCAGCGTAGTCGCGGTTGGGGCGACCACTGAAGCTTTCTTT

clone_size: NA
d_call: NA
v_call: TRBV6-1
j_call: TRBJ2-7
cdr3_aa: CASSDDPTGEQYF
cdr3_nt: TGTGCCAGCAGTGACGACCCCACGGGAGAGCAGTACTTC

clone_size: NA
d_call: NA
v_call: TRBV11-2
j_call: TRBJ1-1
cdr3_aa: CASSIGSGTEAFF
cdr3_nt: TGTGCCAGCAGCATAGGGTCGGGGACTGAAGCTTTCTTT

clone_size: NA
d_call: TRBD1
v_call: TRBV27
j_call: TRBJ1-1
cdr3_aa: CASSWDRVIMNTEAFF
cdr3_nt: TGTGCCAGCAGTTGGGACAGGGTTATCATGAACACTGAAGCTTTCTTT

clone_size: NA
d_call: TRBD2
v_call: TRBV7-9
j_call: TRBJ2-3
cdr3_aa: CASSRLAGVPDTQYF
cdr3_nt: TGTGCCAGCAGCCGACTAGCGGGAGTGCCAGATACGCAGTATTTT

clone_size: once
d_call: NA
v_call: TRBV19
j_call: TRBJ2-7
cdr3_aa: CASSAGLTYEQYF
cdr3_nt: TGTGCCAGTTCAGCGGGTCTTACCTACGAGCAGTACTTC

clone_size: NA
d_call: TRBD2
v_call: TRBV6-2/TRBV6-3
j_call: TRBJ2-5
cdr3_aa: CASSYPKGRGEETQYF
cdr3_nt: TGTGCCAGCAGTTATCCGAAAGGGAGGGGTGAGGAGACCCAGTACTTC

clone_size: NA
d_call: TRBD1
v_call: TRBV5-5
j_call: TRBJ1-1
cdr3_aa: CASSFLGTAEAFF
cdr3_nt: TGTGCCAGCAGCTTCCTAGGGACAGCTGAAGCTTTCTTT

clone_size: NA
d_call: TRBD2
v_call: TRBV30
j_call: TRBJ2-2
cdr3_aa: CAWRRLAGNTGELFF
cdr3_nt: TGTGCCTGGAGACGACTAGCGGGTAACACCGGGGAGCTGTTTTTT

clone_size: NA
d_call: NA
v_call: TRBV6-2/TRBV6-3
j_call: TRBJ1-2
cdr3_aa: CASSPGMNYGYTF
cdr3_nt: TGTGCCAGCAGCCCCGGGATGAACTATGGCTACACCTTC

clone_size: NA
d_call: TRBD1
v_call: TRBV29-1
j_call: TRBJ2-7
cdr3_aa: CSVGNRGPTYEQYF
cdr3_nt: TGCAGCGTTGGAAACAGGGGACCGACCTACGAGCAGTACTTC

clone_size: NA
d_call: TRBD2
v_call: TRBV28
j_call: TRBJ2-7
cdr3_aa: CASSLSLGLAGNEQYF
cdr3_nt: TGTGCCAGCAGTTTATCACTGGGGCTAGCGGGAAACGAGCAGTACTTC

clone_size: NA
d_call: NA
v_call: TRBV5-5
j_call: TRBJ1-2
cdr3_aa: CASSLASYGYTF
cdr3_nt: TGTGCCAGCAGCTTGGCATCCTATGGCTACACCTTC

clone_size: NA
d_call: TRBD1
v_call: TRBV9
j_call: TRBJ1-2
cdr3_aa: CASSVEGAGYGYTF
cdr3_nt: TGTGCCAGCAGCGTAGAGGGGGCAGGGTATGGCTACACCTTC

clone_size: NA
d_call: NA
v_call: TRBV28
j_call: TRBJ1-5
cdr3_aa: CASSFPGQRNQPQHF
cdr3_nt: TGTGCCAGCAGTTTTCCCGGACAGAGGAATCAGCCCCAGCATTTT

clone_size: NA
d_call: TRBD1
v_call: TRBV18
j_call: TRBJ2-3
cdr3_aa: CASSSGTGGTTDTQYF
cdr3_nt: TGTGCCAGCTCATCGGGGACAGGGGGTACTACAGATACGCAGTATTTT

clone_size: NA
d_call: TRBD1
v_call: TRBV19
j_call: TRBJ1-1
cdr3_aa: CASQIGTENTEAFF
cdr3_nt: TGTGCCTCCCAAATCGGGACAGAGAACACTGAAGCTTTCTTT

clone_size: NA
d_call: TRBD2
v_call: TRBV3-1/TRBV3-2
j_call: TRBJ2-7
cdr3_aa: CASTGLAELPSYEQYF
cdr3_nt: TGTGCCAGCACCGGACTAGCGGAACTACCCTCCTACGAGCAGTACTTC

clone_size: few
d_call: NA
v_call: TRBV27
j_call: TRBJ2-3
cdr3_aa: CASKPTTSTDTQYF
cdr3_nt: TGTGCCAGCAAACCAACCACTAGCACAGATACGCAGTATTTT

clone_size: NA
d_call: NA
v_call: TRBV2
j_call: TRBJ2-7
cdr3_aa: CASSQIYEQYF
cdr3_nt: TGTGCCAGCAGCCAGATCTACGAGCAGTACTTC